This entry concerns a single TCR beta chain. This table comes from immunoSEQ multiplex PCR, and its TCRdb copy is limited to in-frame clones, with some not included. The table records about 260,000 clones, over 80% of them present only once. These data are taken from a study of blood T cell repertoires in COVID-19. The CDR3 length is 16 residues. J was trimmed by 5 bases and V by 3 bases; bases with no gene match: 8. Germline CDR1 reads SGHTS; CDR2 reads YDEGEE. This receptor was obtained from a woman in her thirties or forties who had recovered from COVID-19. V gene TRBV5-8 combines with J gene TRBJ1-1; 12 nucleotides line up with TRBD1. The sample comprised peripheral blood. The CDR3 DNA reads as TGTGCCAGCAGCTCCCGGGACAGGGGGCGAAGGACTGAAGCTTTCTTT. Its translation: CASSSRDRGRRTEAFF.